Sequencing of this T cell receptor (beta chain) was carried out in a study of T-cell memory formation after mild COVID-19. Overall study: There were largely donor-specific TCR clusters.

Comment on this clonotype: Antigen unknown.

cDNA libraries for TCR alpha and TCR beta, carrying sample barcodes and UMIs, came from 5'RACE with constant-segment primers. TCRdb re-called the 5' RACE reads through MiXCR, storing one row per CDR3 protein. The profile covers about 450,000 distinct CDR3 sequences, with 20% to 25% appearing a single time and 10% to 15% taken by the ten largest. Whole-study findings and limits: Pre-infection memory carried some responding clones, suggesting that cross-reactive memory joined. Day 15 to 85 contractors were CD4/CD8 balanced; later expanders leaned CD4+.

This CDR3 spans 14 amino acids. This clonotype was obtained from an adult woman who had mild COVID-19 (a few samples of this study predate the infection). Cell type and time point are not known. The specimen sequenced was PBMCs or a T cell subset sorted from them (not recorded which). This sequence joins TRBV3-2 and TRBJ2-3. TRBV3-2 is a recognized pseudogene. As DNA, the CDR3 is TGTGCCAGCAGCCAAAGGTCTAGCCCAGATACGCAGTATTTT. Residues: CASSQRSSPDTQYF.